These 12 T cell receptor beta chains share one sample of origin, sequenced in a study of shared clonotypes between healthy human individuals. Some clones are missing from TCRdb's copy, which holds only in-frame ones; the method was immunoSEQ multiplex PCR. Found here are millions of clones, roughly 94% of them singletons; the top ten hold 0.13%. The sample consisted of naive CD4+ T cells sorted from blood. The subset here: CD45RA+ positively selected. These TCRs come from a man aged 18 to 29 in good health.

J is TRBJ2-7 and V is TRBV5-1, with 7 bases lining up with TRBD1. Germline trimming cut 3 bases from V and 1 base from J; bases unmatched to any gene: 7. CDR1 and CDR2 (germline): SGHRS, YFSETQ. The CDR3 runs to 15 residues. CDR3 DNA: TGCGCCAGCAGCTCTCTAAGGGGGCCTTCCTACGAGCAGTACTTC. This codes for CASSSLRGPSYEQYF.

The chain recombines TRBV19 with TRBJ2-7; D is uncertain. Deletions cut 5 bases from V and 3 bases from J, with 11 bases between. The CDR3 totals 13 residues. Germline values: CDR1 LNHDA, CDR2 SQIVND (reference sequence). Written as DNA, the CDR3 is TGTGCCAGTAGTCGGGCCCCCGGCTACGAGCAGTACTTC. Its translation: CASSRAPGYEQYF.

CDR3 loop: CASSWGDDHSGNTIYF. CDR3 in DNA: TGCGCCAGCAGCTGGGGGGACGACCACTCTGGAAACACCATATATTTT. This sequence joins TRBV5-1 and TRBJ1-3, with D tentatively TRBD1 (5 bases). CDR1 SGHRS and CDR2 YFSETQ come from the germline V gene. The CDR3 is made up of 16 amino acids. The V end was cut by 3 bases, the J end by 0 bases, with 13 bases between.

The CDR3 nucleotides are TGTGCCAGCAGCTTAAGTGGACAGGTGAACACCGGGGAGCTGTTTTTT. Protein: CASSLSGQVNTGELFF. The chain combines TRBV7-9 with TRBJ2-2, with TRBD1 identical over 7 bases. Germline CDR1 is SEHNR and CDR2 is FQNEAQ (reference sequence). V trimming: 2 bases; J trimming: 1 base; junction bases outside the gene matches: 4. The CDR3 has 16 amino acids.

This chain uses TRBV6-6 with TRBJ1-1; no definite D call. The CDR3 spans 14 residues. Trimming cost V 2 bases and J 2 bases, with 9 bases left between them. CDR1 is MNHNY and CDR2 is SVGAGI in the germline V gene (reference sequence). The CDR3 loop is CASSYPLGNTEAFF. DNA of the CDR3: TGTGCCAGCAGTTACCCTTTGGGAAACACTGAAGCTTTCTTT.

DNA for the CDR3: TGTGCCTGGAGGAGGACAGCCGGCGGAACTGAAGCTTTCTTT. Translation: CAWRRTAGGTEAFF. The V call is TRBV30, the J call TRBJ1-1, with D possibly being TRBD1 (6 bases). This CDR3 is 14 amino acids long. Trimming cost V 3 bases and J 5 bases, with 16 bases left between them. Germline loops: CDR1 GTSNPN, CDR2 SVGIG (reference sequence).

V is TRBV7-9 and J is TRBJ2-5, with 11 bases fitting TRBD2. The last part of the DNA fits TRBJ2-7 better; the J call may be wrong. Germline V gene data show CDR1 as SEHNR and CDR2 as FQNEAQ (reference sequence). The CDR3 has 16 residues. CDR3 bases: TGTGCCAGCAGCCAAGATCCCCTAGCGGGGGGCTACGAGCAGTACTTC. Translated, it gives CASSQDPLAGGYEQYF.

This clone appeared a single time. The chain has TRBV28 and TRBJ1-2; no reliable D call. CDR3 length equals 12 residues. CDR1 is MDHEN and CDR2 is SYDVKM in the germline V gene. Trimming stripped 10 bases from V and 4 bases from J, with 13 bases between. The CDR3 sequence is CAIPDAGYGYTF. The DNA for the CDR3 is TGTGCCATCCCCGACGCTGGCTATGGCTACACCTTC.

The DNA for the CDR3 is TGTGCCAGCAAAGTGGAGGAGTGGTCCTATAATTCACCCCTCCACTTT. This gives the protein CASKVEEWSYNSPLHF. The chain recombines TRBV28 with TRBJ1-6, with D hard to call. The CDR3 loop spans 16 amino acids. V was trimmed by 7 bases and J by 1 base, leaving 14 bases between them. Germline V lookup: CDR1 MDHEN, CDR2 SYDVKM. The complete variable domain, with remaining parts taken from reference TRBV28 and TRBJ1-6, reads DVKVTQSSRYLVKRTGEKVFLECVQDMDHENMFWYRQDPGLGLRLIYFSYDVKMKEKGDIPEGYSVSREKKERFSLILESASTNQTSMYLCASKVEEWSYNSPLHFGNGTRLTVT.

The J gene is TRBJ2-3, the V gene TRBV6-1; D is perhaps TRBD2 (7 bases). Trimming cost V 2 bases and J 3 bases, with 15 bases left between them. Germline CDR1 MNHNS, CDR2 SASEGT. The CDR3 extends over 16 amino acids. DNA for the CDR3: TGTGCCAGCAGTGAAACAGGGACTAAAATGACAGATACGCAGTATTTT. Translating it yields CASSETGTKMTDTQYF.

This clone has a single count. The chain employs TRBV28 and TRBJ1-1; TRBD1 matches 7 bases. Germline V gene data show CDR1 as MDHEN and CDR2 as SYDVKM. Unmatched junction bases numbered 4, after V lost 6 bases and J lost 0 bases. The CDR3 length is 14 residues. CDR3 coding DNA: TGTGCCAGCAGGCGGACAGGACTGAACACTGAAGCTTTCTTT. Translating it yields CASRRTGLNTEAFF.

The chain carries TRBV6-1 and TRBJ1-3; no reliable D call. Per germline, CDR1 MNHNS and CDR2 SASEGT. CDR3 length: 14 residues. Between the trimmed V and J ends, which lost 1 base and 4 bases, there was a span of 8 bases. This CDR3 is CASSEGRLGNTIYF. DNA for the CDR3: TGTGCCAGCAGTGAAGGGAGATTAGGAAACACCATATATTTT.